Listed here are 15 T cell receptor beta chains from one sample, sequenced in a study of blood T cell repertoires in COVID-19 (TCRdb year 2020). The library was prepared using the immunoSEQ multiplex PCR assay. The immuneACCESS repertoire file appears here via TCRdb, limited to in-frame rearrangements. These files lack a portion of the clones; in checked studies, under half of the deficit traces to unresolved V genes, and the cause of the others is not known. Here the sample has 300,000 to 450,000 clones; roughly 87% occur a single time. Jointly, the top ten make up approximately 4.1% of the sample. The source material was peripheral blood. These receptor sequences come from a woman between 55 and 75 years old with COVID-19, enrolled during active disease.

The chain combines TRBV5-1 with TRBJ1-1; a possible D gene is TRBD1 (6 bases). The CDR3 is made up of 15 amino acids. Germline assignment: CDR1 SGHRS and CDR2 YFSETQ. Trimming stripped 4 bases from V and 2 bases from J, with 15 bases between. The CDR3 DNA sequence: TGCGCCAGCAGCGACGAACAGGGTCGCAACACTGAAGCTTTCTTT. Amino acid sequence: CASSDEQGRNTEAFF.

The genes are TRBV7-2 and TRBJ1-1; 9 bases fit TRBD1. The trim removed 3 bases at V and 4 bases at J, leaving 6 bases unmatched. The CDR3 has 15 amino acids. The germline gives CDR1 SGHTA, CDR2 FQGNSA. CDR3 DNA sequence: TGTGCCAGCAGCTTGTTACAGGGGGCTGTCACTGAAGCTTTCTTT. Its protein product is CASSLLQGAVTEAFF.

V is TRBV5-1 and J is TRBJ2-2; 9 bases line up with TRBD2. V gave up 3 bases and J gave up 5 bases; unmatched junction bases: 14. The CDR3 consists of 18 residues. Germline V gene sequence: CDR1 SGHRS, CDR2 YFSETQ. As DNA, the CDR3 is TGCGCCAGCAGCTGGCAACAGGGACAGCGGGGGGTTACCGGGGAGCTGTTTTTT. The encoded protein is CASSWQQGQRGVTGELFF.

Comments on this clone: This sample also contains other DNA sequences that code for the same CDR3. The chain links TRBV7-9 to TRBJ2-7; D may be TRBD1 (6 bases). V was cut by 1 base and J by 2 bases, with 9 bases left in between. Germline V gene data show CDR1 as SEHNR and CDR2 as FQNEAQ (reference sequence). CDR3 size: 14 residues. CDR3 sequence reads: CASSLETGPYEQYF. For the CDR3, the DNA is TGTGCCAGCAGCTTAGAAACAGGGCCCTACGAGCAGTACTTC.

The rearrangement joins TRBV5-1 to TRBJ2-5; 7 bases are shared with TRBD1. Germline V CDR1 and CDR2: SGHRS, YFSETQ. The CDR3 is made up of 12 amino acids. Trimming cost V 7 bases and J 3 bases; bases outside gene matches: 3. The CDR3 is CASGGQKETQYF. CDR3 in DNA: TGCGCCAGCGGGGGACAGAAAGAGACCCAGTACTTC.

The chain couples TRBV7-2 to TRBJ1-2; D not resolved. The CDR3 totals 14 residues. V was shortened by 2 bases and J by 2 bases, with 9 bases between the two germline ends. Germline V gives CDR1 SGHTA, CDR2 FQGNSA. Here the CDR3 DNA reads TGTGCCAGCAGCTTATCCAGGCCGAACTATGGCTACACCTTC. This encodes CASSLSRPNYGYTF. Based on the CDR3 plus reference TRBV7-2 and TRBJ1-2, the full variable domain is GAGVSQSPSNKVTEKGKDVELRCDPISGHTALYWYRQSLGQGLEFLIYFQGNSAPDKSGLPSDRFSAERTGGSVSTLTIQRTQQEDSAVYLCASSLSRPNYGYTFGSGTRLTVV.

This clone has only one observation. Other DNA sequences in the sample encode the same CDR3. The V call is TRBV7-9, the J call TRBJ2-3; D is uncertain. Germline-derived CDR1 and CDR2 are SEHNR and FQNEAQ (reference sequence). The V and J ends lost 4 bases and 2 bases respectively, with 4 bases between them. The CDR3 spans 12 residues. The CDR3 nucleotides are TGTGCCAGCAGCTCCTCCACAGATACGCAGTATTTT. It codes for CASSSSTDTQYF.

This chain links TRBV5-1 with TRBJ2-1; 9 nucleotides line up with TRBD2. The CDR3 covers 16 residues. J was trimmed by 2 bases and V by 6 bases; bases with no gene match: 9. Germline loops: CDR1 SGHRS, CDR2 YFSETQ. CDR3 in DNA: TGCGCCAGCATCGTCCTAGCGGGGCGGACCTACAATGAGCAGTTCTTC. The encoded protein is CASIVLAGRTYNEQFF.

The chain carries TRBV12-3 or TRBV12-4 and TRBJ1-1, with D unresolved. This CDR3 is 11 amino acids long. V lost 8 bases, J lost 3 bases, and 7 bases lay in between. The CDR3 DNA is TGTGCCAGCGTCCTATACACTGAAGCTTTCTTT. Protein: CASVLYTEAFF.

This chain uses TRBV29-1 with TRBJ1-2; D ambiguous. This CDR3 has 10 residues. CDR1 and CDR2 (germline): SQVTM, ANQGSEA. V dropped 6 bases and J dropped 6 bases, with 8 bases sitting between them. DNA of the CDR3: TGCAGCGTACAGCTTAATGGCTACACCTTC. The encoded protein is CSVQLNGYTF.

The chain couples TRBV24-1 to TRBJ1-2; 9 bases align to TRBD1. The CDR3 is made up of 16 amino acids. Germline loops: CDR1 KGHDR, CDR2 SFDVKD. The J segment lost 0 bases and the V segment lost 5 bases, leaving 6 bases of the junction unmatched. In nucleotides, the CDR3 is TGTGCCACCAGTGGAGGGACAGGGCGGTCTAACTATGGCTACACCTTC. This gives the protein CATSGGTGRSNYGYTF.

J is TRBJ1-4 and V is TRBV18; D may be TRBD1 (5 bases). V was pared by 5 bases and J by 0 bases, with 10 bases between. The CDR3 runs to 15 residues. CDR1 and CDR2 from the germline V gene are KGHSH and LQKENI. The DNA for the CDR3 is TGTGCCAGCTCAATTACAGGAGCAACTAATGAAAAACTGTTTTTT. Translation: CASSITGATNEKLFF.

The rearrangement links TRBV4-1 to TRBJ1-3, with 9 positions matching TRBD1. V dropped 3 bases and J dropped 2; count of bases not matched to a gene: 11. The germline CDR1 and CDR2 sequences are MGHRA and YSYEKL. There are 18 residues in the CDR3. CDR3 sequence reads: CASSQGGDRGRTGNTIYF. For the CDR3, the DNA is TGCGCCAGCAGCCAGGGAGGAGACAGGGGGAGAACTGGAAACACCATATATTTT.

This clone was observed a few times. The chain combines TRBV5-1 with TRBJ1-5, with 11 bases fitting TRBD1. The CDR3 has 14 residues. Germline trimming cut 4 bases from V and 5 bases from J; bases unmatched to any gene: 2. Germline CDR1 is SGHRS and CDR2 is YFSETQ. The CDR3 sequence: CASSAGQGDQPQHF. CDR3 DNA: TGCGCCAGCAGCGCGGGACAGGGGGATCAGCCCCAGCATTTT.

The chain uses TRBV6-6 and TRBJ1-2; 7 positions agree with TRBD1. This CDR3 is built from 13 residues. The germline V gene has CDR1 MNHNY and CDR2 SVGAGI (reference sequence). The J segment lost 2 bases and the V segment lost 6 bases, leaving 3 bases of the junction unmatched. The CDR3 nucleotides read TGTGCCAGCAGCCCGACAGGGAACTATGGCTACACCTTC. This translates into CASSPTGNYGYTF.